This T cell receptor (beta chain) originates from a study of CD8 T cells in ankylosing spondylitis. This clonotype was seen many times. TCRdb analysed the 5' RACE reads with MiXCR anew, one entry per CDR3 protein. The table has over 100,000 distinct CDR3 sequences, 7% seen once. The clonotype originates from a male donor with ankylosing spondylitis or in good health (not recorded which). The sequenced sample was blood, either unsorted or a sorted T cell fraction (not recorded which).

CDR3 sequence reads: CASSQDAAGGNTEAFF. The CDR3 coding sequence is TGTGCCAGCAGCCAAGATGCGGCAGGGGGGAACACTGAAGCTTTCTTT. The chain couples TRBV3-1 to TRBJ1-1; 7 nucleotides line up with TRBD1. The CDR3 loop spans 16 amino acids. CDR1 and CDR2 from the germline V gene are LGHDT and YNNKEL (reference sequence). The junction had 5 bases not matched to a gene; V was cut back by 0 bases and J by 1 base.